What follows are 13 T cell receptor beta chains derived from one specimen sequenced in a study of blood T cell repertoires in COVID-19. Clones were sequenced by immunoSEQ multiplex PCR, and TCRdb holds only the in-frame ones, with some missing. The table has around 150,000 clones, approximately 86% seen once. Sequencing was carried out using peripheral blood. Receptors were obtained from a woman between 35 and 50 years old with COVID-19, enrolled during active disease.

J is TRBJ2-3 and V is TRBV7-2, with 10 positions matching TRBD2. CDR3 length: 16 amino acids. From germline, CDR1 is SGHTA and CDR2 FQGNSA. Trimming cost V 5 bases and J 2 bases; bases outside gene matches: 7. The CDR3: CASSIGLAVLTDTQYF. Written as DNA, the CDR3 is TGTGCCAGCAGCATCGGACTAGCGGTACTCACAGATACGCAGTATTTT.

In nucleotides, the CDR3 is TGTGCCAGCAAAGGACAGGGCCTTCCTGGTGGGCAGTACTTC. Protein sequence: CASKGQGLPGGQYF. This chain connects TRBV6-5 to TRBJ2-7, with TRBD1 matching 8 bases. Germline V gene sequence: CDR1 MNHEY, CDR2 SVGAGI. J gave up 9 bases and V 7 bases, and 14 bases lay outside the gene matches. CDR3 length equals 14 residues.

This chain joins TRBV18 and TRBJ1-2, with D possibly being TRBD1 (5 bases). V was shortened by 4 bases and J by 7 bases, with 16 bases between the two germline ends. The CDR3 spans 14 residues. Germline V gives CDR1 KGHSH, CDR2 LQKENI. The CDR3 bases are TGTGCCAGCTCACAACTCGACAGAAATGCTGGCTACACCTTC. Its protein is CASSQLDRNAGYTF.

This clone occurred once. This rearrangement joins TRBV5-6 to TRBJ1-2; D ambiguous. Germline CDR1 reads SGHDT; CDR2 reads YYEEEE. The CDR3 consists of 13 residues. V was pared by 6 bases and J by 4 bases, with 13 bases between. CDR3 sequence reads: CASTLPNFYGYTF. The CDR3 nucleotides are TGTGCCAGCACCCTACCCAATTTCTATGGCTACACCTTC.

The chain's CDR3 is CASSPRTVVTF. The CDR3, as DNA: TGTGCCAGCAGTCCAAGGACAGTCGTCACCTTC. The rearrangement uses TRBV28 and TRBJ1-2; a weak D match, TRBD1 (6 bases). Germline V gene lookup returns CDR1 MDHEN and CDR2 SYDVKM. There are 11 residues in the CDR3. Trimming left V 5 bases short and J 13 bases short, with 14 bases between.

The rearrangement links TRBV12-3 or TRBV12-4 to TRBJ2-2; TRBD1 might be the D (5 bases). The length of the CDR3 is 13 residues. Trimming removed 2 bases at V and 6 bases at J, with 7 bases between. The DNA for the CDR3 is TGTGCCAGCAGTTTACTCAGGGCCGGGGAGCTGTTTTTT. It yields the protein CASSLLRAGELFF.

This chain uses TRBV4-1 with TRBJ2-5; D may be TRBD2 (6 bases). Germline V CDR1 and CDR2: MGHRA, YSYEKL. The CDR3 length is 14 residues. V gave up 1 base and J gave up 5 bases, with 11 bases separating them. CDR3 DNA: TGCGCCAGCAGCCAAGCGGGAGTAGGGGAGACCCAGTACTTC. Translation gives CASSQAGVGETQYF.

The gene calls are TRBV11-2 and TRBJ1-1; D remains ambiguous. The germline V gene encodes CDR1 SGHAT and CDR2 FQNNGV. The CDR3 has 15 amino acids. The germline V and J ends were trimmed by 5 bases and 2 bases, with 15 bases remaining between them. The CDR3 coding sequence is TGTGCCAGCAGCATCCAGACGACTCTTAACACTGAAGCTTTCTTT. It encodes CASSIQTTLNTEAFF.

The CDR3 here is CAISETADGYTF. In nucleotides, the CDR3 is TGTGCCATCAGTGAAACAGCAGATGGCTACACCTTC. J is TRBJ1-2 and V is TRBV10-3; D uncertain. Looked up from germline, CDR1 is ENHRY and CDR2 is SYGVKD. The CDR3 length is 12 residues. With 3 bases removed from V and 6 bases from J, the gap between germline ends came to 8 bases.

This clone was found once. CDR3 sequence reads: CASMGGASNQPQHF. The CDR3, as DNA: TGTGCCAGTATGGGGGGGGCGAGCAATCAGCCCCAGCATTTT. This chain links TRBV19 with TRBJ1-5, with a possible D match to TRBD1 (6 bases). The CDR3 is 14 amino acids. V lost 7 bases, J lost 1 base, and 11 bases lay in between. The germline gives CDR1 LNHDA, CDR2 SQIVND (reference sequence).

V gene TRBV20-1 combines with J gene TRBJ1-1; the D is unclear. Trimming took 6 bases from V and 11 from J, leaving 16 bases between them. The length of the CDR3 is 11 residues. Looked up from germline, CDR1 is DFQATT and CDR2 is SNEGSKA (reference sequence). CDR3 residues: CSAEDKDEAFF. DNA for the CDR3: TGCAGTGCCGAGGATAAGGATGAGGCTTTCTTT.

The rearrangement links TRBV7-9 to TRBJ1-2; 11 nucleotides match TRBD1. The CDR3 runs 14 residues. J lost 8 bases, V lost 4 bases, and 6 bases had no gene match. Germline CDR1 is SEHNR and CDR2 is FQNEAQ (reference sequence). DNA for the CDR3: TGTGCCAGCAGCTATGGGACAGGGGGTCTGGGCTACACCTTC. Its protein is CASSYGTGGLGYTF.

The chain couples TRBV7-6 to TRBJ2-1; TRBD2 matches 15 bases. Germline V lookup: CDR1 SGHVS, CDR2 FNYEAQ. CDR3 length: 17 residues. Germline trimming cut 5 bases from V and 7 bases from J; bases unmatched to any gene: 9. CDR3 DNA: TGTGCCAGCAGCCCAGCATCCGGGACTAGCGGGAGGAATGAGCAGTTCTTC. This sequence encodes CASSPASGTSGRNEQFF.